Presented here are 20 T cell receptor beta chains from one specimen sequenced in a study of blood T cell repertoires in COVID-19. Sequencing used immunoSEQ multiplex PCR; TCRdb keeps in-frame clones, though not all of them. The sample records more than 150,000 clones, approximately 84% being singletons. Sequencing was done on a sample of peripheral blood. The receptor set was obtained from a woman older than 75 with acute or convalescent COVID-19.

J is TRBJ2-7 and V is TRBV11-2; 11 bases align to TRBD1. Trimming removed 4 bases from V and 5 bases from J; junction bases left unmatched: 4. Germline loops: CDR1 SGHAT, CDR2 FQNNGV. CDR3 size: 14 residues. DNA for the CDR3: TGTGCCAGCAGCTCCCGGACAGGGGGCAACGAGCAGTACTTC. It is translated as CASSSRTGGNEQYF.

This rearrangement joins TRBV18 to TRBJ2-7; 8 bases are shared with TRBD2. The V gene's germline CDR1 is KGHSH and CDR2 LQKENI. CDR3 length: 16 amino acids. Germline trimming cut 0 bases from V and 4 bases from J; bases unmatched to any gene: 8. In DNA form, the CDR3 reads TGTGCCAGCTCACCACCTAACGCGGGGGGCAGGTACGAGCAGTACTTC. Residues: CASSPPNAGGRYEQYF. Full variable domain (outside the CDR3, taken from reference TRBV18 and TRBJ2-7): NAGVMQNPRHLVRRRGQEARLRCSPMKGHSHVYWYRQLPEEGLKFMVYLQKENIIDESGMPKERFSAEFPKEGPSILRIQQVVRGDSAAYFCASSPPNAGGRYEQYFGPGTRLTVT.

This sequence joins TRBV15 and TRBJ1-5; perhaps TRBD1 as D (6 bases). Germline CDR1 is LNHNV and CDR2 is YYDKDF (reference sequence). Trimming stripped 0 bases from V and 7 bases from J, with 16 bases between. CDR3 length: 16 amino acids. The CDR3 protein is CATSRDGAGVGQPQHF. CDR3 in DNA: TGTGCCACCAGCAGAGACGGCGCAGGGGTGGGACAGCCCCAGCATTTT.

This clone was recorded a few times. This rearrangement joins TRBV5-1 to TRBJ2-2, with 10 bases aligning to TRBD1. The CDR3 has 16 residues. The J segment lost 5 bases and the V segment lost 3 bases, leaving 7 bases of the junction unmatched. CDR1 SGHRS and CDR2 YFSETQ come from the germline V gene. Written as DNA, the CDR3 is TGCGCCAGCAGCTCGGGACAGGGGCGTAGGACCGGGGAGCTGTTTTTT. Protein sequence: CASSSGQGRRTGELFF.

This clone was detected only a few times. The rearrangement links TRBV30 to TRBJ1-1; a possible D gene is TRBD1 (6 bases). This CDR3 has 16 residues. Between the trimmed V and J ends, which lost 0 bases and 1 base, there was a span of 15 bases. Per the germline V gene, CDR1 is GTSNPN and CDR2 is SVGIG (reference sequence). The CDR3 is CAWSVWGRGRNTEAFF. CDR3 sequence (DNA): TGTGCCTGGAGTGTATGGGGCAGGGGACGGAACACTGAAGCTTTCTTT.

The genes are TRBV9 and TRBJ2-1; 12 bases align to TRBD2. The junction had 7 bases not matched to a gene; V was cut back by 3 bases and J by 6 bases. Germline V lookup: CDR1 SGDLS, CDR2 YYNGEE. The CDR3 is 16 amino acids. The chain's CDR3 is CASSDGLAGSGNEQFF. The CDR3, as DNA: TGTGCCAGCAGCGACGGACTAGCGGGATCGGGCAATGAGCAGTTCTTC.

V usage is TRBV11-1 and J usage is TRBJ1-1, with D unclear. CDR1 is SGHAT and CDR2 is FQDESV in the germline V gene (reference sequence). The CDR3 sequence is 13 residues long. V dropped 6 bases and J dropped 0 bases, with 8 bases sitting between them. The CDR3: CASSSGLNTEAFF. For the CDR3, the DNA is TGTGCCAGCAGTTCCGGTTTGAACACTGAAGCTTTCTTT. Full variable domain (missing parts from reference TRBV11-1 and TRBJ1-1): EAEVAQSPRYKITEKSQAVAFWCDPISGHATLYWYRQILGQGPELLVQFQDESVVDDSQLPKDRFSAERLKGVDSTLKIQPAELGDSAMYLCASSSGLNTEAFFGQGTRLTVV.

The count of this clone is one. V usage is TRBV21-1 and J usage is TRBJ1-2; TRBD1, as called in the table, went unchecked against the DNA. TRBV21-1 is a documented pseudogene. The CDR3 length is 14 residues. The CDR3 DNA sequence: TGTGCCAGCAGCAAAGACTGTTGGACAGATGGCTACACCTTC. The encoded protein is CASSKDCWTDGYTF.

This clone was recorded only once. The chain combines TRBV28 with TRBJ1-1, with a weak D call TRBD1 (5 bases). The CDR3 is 15 residues long. V was trimmed by 3 bases and J by 5 bases, leaving 16 bases between them. CDR1 and CDR2 from the germline V gene are MDHEN and SYDVKM. In nucleotides, the CDR3 is TGTGCCAGCAGTTTCCTCGTGGGGGGTCGGACTGAAGCTTTCTTT. It translates to CASSFLVGGRTEAFF.

This chain uses TRBV28 with TRBJ2-7, with TRBD1 matching over 9 bases. The trim removed 2 bases at V and 5 bases at J, leaving 7 bases unmatched. This CDR3 has 15 amino acids. Germline CDR1 and CDR2: MDHEN and SYDVKM. CDR3 sequence (DNA): TGTGCCAGCAGTTTACCGGGACAGGGCCTAAACGAGCAGTACTTC. Translation gives CASSLPGQGLNEQYF.

Here the CDR3 DNA reads TGTGCCAGCAGCTGGGCAGCGGGAGTATCAGATACGCAGTATTTT. As protein: CASSWAAGVSDTQYF. This chain uses TRBV5-4 with TRBJ2-3, with 8 bases lining up with TRBD2. The CDR3 spans 15 residues. V shed 3 bases and J 4 bases; nucleotides not matched to a gene: 7. Germline CDR1 is SGHNT and CDR2 is YYREEE (reference sequence).

This clone was seen only once. The chain links TRBV30 to TRBJ1-1; TRBD1 matches 7 bases. CDR3 length: 15 amino acids. Germline V CDR1 and CDR2: GTSNPN, SVGIG (reference sequence). V shed 3 bases, J shed 0 bases, and the junction held 7 bases outside the gene matches. CDR3 in amino acids: CAWRRRGILNTEAFF. The CDR3 DNA reads TGTGCCTGGAGGCGCAGGGGGATATTGAACACTGAAGCTTTCTTT.

The chain employs TRBV7-9 and TRBJ2-1; D remains ambiguous. Per germline, CDR1 SEHNR and CDR2 FQNEAQ (reference sequence). The CDR3 extends over 14 amino acids. The ends were cut back, 1 base at V and 12 bases at J, with 16 bases in the middle. CDR3 protein: CASSLEILPWRQFF. The CDR3 DNA follows: TGTGCCAGCAGCTTAGAGATCCTCCCATGGAGGCAGTTCTTC.

This chain joins TRBV18 and TRBJ1-1; weak D call: TRBD1 (6 bases). Trimming left V 0 bases short and J 1 base short, with 9 bases between. CDR3 length equals 15 residues. Germline V gene lookup returns CDR1 KGHSH and CDR2 LQKENI. CDR3 nucleotides: TGTGCCAGCTCACCACCGGACAGCTGGAACACTGAAGCTTTCTTT. Residues: CASSPPDSWNTEAFF.

The chain joins TRBV9 to TRBJ2-7; tentative D call: TRBD1 (5 bases). Between the trimmed V and J ends, which lost 4 bases and 0 bases, there was a span of 11 bases. Germline CDR1 and CDR2: SGDLS and YYNGEE. The CDR3 runs 14 residues. In nucleotides, the CDR3 is TGTGCCAGCAGCCCACAGGTAAACTCCTACGAGCAGTACTTC. Its translation: CASSPQVNSYEQYF.

This clone has just one count. The chain has TRBV6-5 and TRBJ1-1; 8 nucleotides agree with TRBD1. Per germline, CDR1 MNHEY and CDR2 SVGAGI. The V and J ends lost 3 bases and 6 bases, in that order; junction bases with no gene match: 3. The CDR3 has 13 amino acids. The CDR3: CASSYTGGAEAFF. The CDR3 bases are TGTGCCAGCAGTTATACAGGGGGAGCTGAAGCTTTCTTT.

This clone showed up just a few times. The chain employs TRBV6-5 and TRBJ2-7; a weak D match, TRBD1 (6 bases). Germline V gene data show CDR1 as MNHEY and CDR2 as SVGAGI. The V end was cut by 5 bases, the J end by 0 bases, with 11 bases between. This CDR3 is built from 14 residues. CDR3 loop: CASSRTDSSYEQYF. In DNA form, the CDR3 reads TGTGCCAGCAGTCGGACAGACAGCTCCTACGAGCAGTACTTC.

The count of this clone is one. The genes are TRBV7-9 and TRBJ2-5, with TRBD1 identical over 7 bases. The CDR3 is 14 amino acids. V trimming: 5 bases; J trimming: 2 bases; junction bases outside the gene matches: 5. The germline CDR1 and CDR2 sequences are SEHNR and FQNEAQ (reference sequence). The CDR3 loop reads CASSTGTAQETQYF. CDR3 DNA sequence: TGTGCCAGCAGCACCGGGACAGCACAAGAGACCCAGTACTTC.

The chain carries TRBV6-5 and TRBJ1-2; 8 nucleotides match TRBD1. The CDR3 length is 14 residues. Germline V gene lookup returns CDR1 MNHEY and CDR2 SVGAGI. The junction had 8 bases not matched to a gene; V was cut back by 7 bases and J by 4 bases. CDR3 residues: CASKIQGVGYGYTF. The CDR3 nucleotides read TGTGCCAGCAAGATACAGGGGGTCGGCTATGGCTACACCTTC.

This clone was recorded a few times. The chain recombines TRBV27 with TRBJ1-1; 7 positions match TRBD1. Germline V CDR1 and CDR2: MNHEY, SMNVEV (reference sequence). This CDR3 spans 13 amino acids. V lost 3 bases, J lost 7 bases, and 5 bases stayed unmatched. CDR3 sequence (DNA): TGTGCCAGCAGTTTGGTGACAGGGTTTGAAGCTTTCTTT. This encodes CASSLVTGFEAFF.